This T cell receptor (beta chain) is from a study of cytomegalovirus exposure and HLA in healthy donors. For this clone: What it recognizes is unknown.

Overall study findings and caveats: There were a few CMV-associated chains whose specificity for CMV antigens was confirmed in vitro. Clusters of TCRs from the first cohort tended to co-occur in the 110 or so validation repertoires (as a later analysis found).

The table came from immunoSEQ multiplex PCR; TCRdb's copy has only in-frame clones and leaves some out. The sample has roughly 300,000 clones, roughly 87% seen once. CDR1 is MNHEY and CDR2 is SVGAGI in the germline V gene. The germline V and J ends were trimmed by 5 bases and 0 bases, with 12 bases remaining between them. This CDR3 has 15 amino acids. Sequences were obtained from PBMCs. The sequence derives from a woman aged 25 to 39 in good health and CMV-seropositive. The chain recombines TRBV6-5 with TRBJ2-3; D gene unclear. The CDR3 sequence: CASSAQSISTDTQYF. The DNA of the CDR3 is TGTGCCAGCAGTGCCCAGTCAATCAGCACAGATACGCAGTATTTT.